These 24 T cell receptor beta chains originate from one sample sequenced in a study of graft-versus-host responses after intestinal transplantation. Assay: immunoSEQ multiplex PCR; the TCRdb copy retains only in-frame clones and omits some. This sample carries approximately 85,000 clones, 85% to 95% of them seen once, and the ten largest clones take 6% to 9%. These receptors have no identified antigens. Sequences were derived from unstimulated CD8+ T cells sorted from spleen or lymph node cells, sampled before transplant. All receptors derive from a human donor who was the organ donor for an intestinal transplant.

V and J are TRBV4-1 and TRBJ2-7; no reliable D call. With 5 bases removed from V and 3 bases from J, the gap between germline ends came to 8 bases. The CDR3 has 12 residues. Per the germline V gene, CDR1 is MGHRA and CDR2 is YSYEKL. The CDR3 DNA reads as TGCGCCAGCAGCAATAATTACTACGAGCAGTACTTC. It encodes CASSNNYYEQYF.

The chain carries TRBV11-3 and TRBJ2-1; the D is unclear. Trimming cost V 2 bases and J 4 bases, with 9 bases left between them. The CDR3 loop spans 14 amino acids. Germline CDR1 SGHNT, CDR2 YENEEA. CDR3: CASSLQDGYNEQFF. The DNA of the CDR3 is TGTGCCAGCAGCTTACAGGACGGATACAATGAGCAGTTCTTC.

This clone was observed once. The V and J genes are TRBV7-9 and TRBJ2-2, with 8 bases lining up with TRBD2. Trimming took 5 bases from V and 5 from J; bases not matched to a gene: 7. The CDR3 runs 15 residues. Germline CDR1 and CDR2: SEHNR and FQNEAQ (reference sequence). CDR3 DNA: TGTGCCAGCAGCCAGGGACTAGATTGGACCGGGGAGCTGTTTTTT. This codes for CASSQGLDWTGELFF.

This rearrangement joins TRBV7-3 to TRBJ2-1; D gene ambiguous. The CDR3 is 14 amino acids. Trimming stripped 5 bases from V and 0 bases from J, with 8 bases between. Germline CDR1 and CDR2: SGHTA and FQGTGA. The CDR3 nucleotides read TGTGCCAGCAGCGAAAAAGGCTCCTACAATGAGCAGTTCTTC. This encodes CASSEKGSYNEQFF.

The chain joins TRBV4-1 to TRBJ2-1; 7 bases map to TRBD2. This CDR3 has 15 amino acids. Germline values: CDR1 MGHRA, CDR2 YSYEKL. V dropped 4 bases and J dropped 0; count of bases not matched to a gene: 3. CDR3 protein: CASSRAGDSYNEQFF. The DNA for the CDR3 is TGCGCCAGCAGCCGGGCGGGGGACTCCTACAATGAGCAGTTCTTC.

CDR3 amino acids: CASRRGGPGELFF. CDR3 sequence (DNA): TGTGCCAGCAGACGGGGGGGGCCCGGGGAGCTGTTTTTT. This sequence joins TRBV7-6 and TRBJ2-2; 8 bases line up with TRBD2. The CDR3 has 13 amino acids. With V trimmed by 6 bases and J by 6 bases, 3 bases remained unmatched. CDR1 SGHVS and CDR2 FNYEAQ come from the germline V gene.

Of note for this clone: One end of the junction varies from germline; a read error may be responsible. The genes are TRBV7-9 and TRBJ2-3; D is unclear. Looked up from germline, CDR1 is SEHNR and CDR2 is FQNEAQ (reference sequence). This CDR3 has 14 residues. The CDR3 is CVSSSRLSTDTQYF. The CDR3 DNA is TGTGTCAGCAGCTCACGCCTCAGCACAGATACGCAGTATTTT.

The rearrangement joins TRBV27 to TRBJ2-1, with TRBD2 matching 11 bases. Germline trimming cut 2 bases from V and 4 bases from J; bases unmatched to any gene: 1. Germline V gives CDR1 MNHEY, CDR2 SMNVEV (reference sequence). The CDR3 is 15 residues long. The CDR3 DNA follows: TGTGCCAGCAGTTTAATAGCGGGGGGGTACAATGAGCAGTTCTTC. Amino acids: CASSLIAGGYNEQFF.

This clone was found once. The gene calls are TRBV19 and TRBJ1-2; no clear D. The CDR3 consists of 17 residues. Per germline, CDR1 LNHDA and CDR2 SQIVND (reference sequence). Trimming removed 0 bases at V and 4 bases at J, with 18 bases between. DNA for the CDR3: TGTGCCAGTAGTATAGATCTGGGGTTTTTGGATGGCTATGGCTACACCTTC. This codes for CASSIDLGFLDGYGYTF.

This clone was seen a single time. The rearrangement links TRBV7-2 to TRBJ1-5; tentative D call: TRBD1 (6 bases). Trimming removed 2 bases from V and 6 bases from J, with 8 bases in between. Germline V lookup: CDR1 SGHTA, CDR2 FQGNSA. The CDR3 has 13 residues. The CDR3 loop reads CASSLTGRQPQHF. As DNA, the CDR3 is TGTGCCAGCAGCTTAACAGGGCGTCAGCCCCAGCATTTT.

V and J are TRBV6-5 and TRBJ2-5, with a weak D call TRBD1 (6 bases). CDR1 is MNHEY, CDR2 SVGAGI, per germline. This CDR3 comprises 14 residues. V dropped 6 bases and J dropped 5 bases, with 16 bases sitting between them. Written as DNA, the CDR3 is TGTGCCAGCAGCAACGGGACATTTGCGGAGACCCAGTACTTC. Its translation is CASSNGTFAETQYF.

The chain couples TRBV11-2 to TRBJ2-1; D remains ambiguous. The ends were cut back, 1 base at V and 7 bases at J, with 11 bases in the middle. CDR3 length equals 14 residues. Germline V gene sequence: CDR1 SGHAT, CDR2 FQNNGV. CDR3 protein: CASSLVSGWNEQFF. The CDR3 DNA sequence: TGTGCCAGCAGCTTAGTATCCGGATGGAATGAGCAGTTCTTC.

The V gene is TRBV4-2, the J gene TRBJ1-1; D is uncertain. The V end lost 0 bases, the J end lost 4 bases, and 18 bases lay between the germline ends. In germline, CDR1 is LGHNA, CDR2 YNFKEQ. This CDR3 has 17 amino acids. CDR3 DNA: TGTGCCAGCAGCCAAGATTTGGGTGATCTGGGAATCACTGAAGCTTTCTTT. Protein product: CASSQDLGDLGITEAFF.

This chain connects TRBV6-1 to TRBJ1-1; no definite D call. Germline loops: CDR1 MNHNS, CDR2 SASEGT. The CDR3 is made up of 11 amino acids. The CDR3 loop reads CATIVRTEAFF. The CDR3 region has the DNA TGTGCAACTATTGTCAGAACTGAAGCTTTCTTT.

V is TRBV27 and J is TRBJ2-1, with 9 bases aligning to TRBD1. The CDR3 is 15 residues long. Germline lookup yields CDR1 MNHEY and CDR2 SMNVEV (reference sequence). V dropped 6 bases and J dropped 3; count of bases not matched to a gene: 6. DNA of the CDR3: TGTGCCAGCAGCCTCGGGACAGGGTACTACAATGAGCAGTTCTTC. Residues: CASSLGTGYYNEQFF.

This clone was recorded once. The chain couples TRBV27 to TRBJ2-7; 9 bases map to TRBD2. Germline V gives CDR1 MNHEY, CDR2 SMNVEV (reference sequence). The CDR3 runs 15 residues. V trimming: 4 bases; J trimming: 7 bases; junction bases outside the gene matches: 11. CDR3 amino acids: CASSSIAGAVSEQYF. In DNA form, the CDR3 reads TGTGCCAGCAGTTCTATAGCGGGGGCTGTGAGTGAGCAGTACTTC.

The sample holds one count of this clone. The chain is built from TRBV5-1 and TRBJ1-1; no clear D gene. The CDR3 has 17 residues. The germline CDR1 and CDR2 sequences are SGHRS and YFSETQ. The V gene lost 0 bases and the J gene lost 2 bases, with 17 bases spanning the gap. CDR3 residues: CASSLAPRNTTNTEAFF. CDR3 DNA: TGCGCCAGCAGCTTGGCACCGAGGAACACAACTAACACTGAAGCTTTCTTT.

CDR3 in amino acids: CAWSVSLGELFF. The CDR3, as DNA: TGTGCCTGGAGTGTAAGCCTCGGGGAGCTGTTTTTT. The V and J genes are TRBV30 and TRBJ2-2; D is undetermined. The CDR3 sequence is 12 residues long. V dropped 0 bases and J dropped 7 bases, with 6 bases sitting between them. Per germline, CDR1 GTSNPN and CDR2 SVGIG (reference sequence).

The chain is built from TRBV5-1 and TRBJ2-3; D not resolved. This CDR3 region has 15 residues. Trimming stripped 7 bases from V and 0 bases from J, with 15 bases between. Per germline, CDR1 SGHRS and CDR2 YFSETQ. The CDR3 protein is CASVLAVPSTDTQYF. For the CDR3, the DNA is TGCGCCAGCGTCCTGGCCGTACCCAGCACAGATACGCAGTATTTT. The entire variable domain, with the rest obtained from reference TRBV5-1 and TRBJ2-3, is as follows: KAGVTQTPRYLIKTRGQQVTLSCSPISGHRSVSWYQQTPGQGLQFLFEYFSETQRNKGNFPGRFSGRQFSNSRSEMNVSTLELGDSALYLCASVLAVPSTDTQYFGPGTRLTVL.

This rearrangement joins TRBV6-5 to TRBJ2-5; D possibly uses TRBD1 or TRBD2 (5 bases each). V lost 2 bases and J 5 bases, leaving 12 bases between the germline ends. CDR1 and CDR2 (germline): MNHEY, SVGAGI. This CDR3 comprises 14 residues. The CDR3 nucleotides read TGTGCCAGCAGTTACGGGGGTGAGCGGGAGACCCAGTACTTC. This encodes CASSYGGERETQYF.

This clone was observed once. This chain joins TRBV12-5 and TRBJ2-5, with no clear D. Trimming pared 5 bases from V and 1 base from J, leaving 8 bases between. The CDR3 extends over 13 amino acids. CDR1 LGHNT and CDR2 FRNRAP come from the germline V gene. The chain's CDR3 is CASGLGLQETQYF. CDR3 coding DNA: TGTGCTAGTGGTCTGGGCCTCCAAGAGACCCAGTACTTC.

The gene calls are TRBV2 and TRBJ2-1, with 8 bases aligning to TRBD2. The CDR3 has 14 amino acids. Germline V gene lookup returns CDR1 SNHLY and CDR2 FYNNEI. The ends lost 8 bases at V and 7 bases at J; junction bases unmatched: 10. CDR3 DNA sequence: TGTGCCAGCGTCGTGCGGGGGGCTGGTAATGAGCAGTTCTTC. It translates to CASVVRGAGNEQFF.

V usage is TRBV7-9 and J usage is TRBJ2-3; a weak D match, TRBD2 (6 bases). CDR3 length: 18 residues. Germline lookup yields CDR1 SEHNR and CDR2 FQNEAQ (reference sequence). The V end was cut by 0 bases, the J end by 2 bases, with 18 bases between. In DNA form, the CDR3 reads TGTGCCAGCAGCTTAGCTTTTGGGGAGGCGATCAACACAGATACGCAGTATTTT. Its protein product is CASSLAFGEAINTDTQYF. Using reference TRBV7-9 and TRBJ2-3 for the parts outside the CDR3, the full variable domain is DTGVSQNPRHKITKRGQNVTFRCDPISEHNRLYWYRQTLGQGPEFLTYFQNEAQLEKSRLLSDRFSAERPKGSFSTLEIQRTEQGDSAMYLCASSLAFGEAINTDTQYFGPGTRLTVL.

The rearrangement uses TRBV4-1 and TRBJ2-7, with TRBD2 matching over 11 bases. The CDR3 is made up of 16 amino acids. Germline CDR1 reads MGHRA; CDR2 reads YSYEKL. The junction had 12 bases not matched to a gene; V was cut back by 8 bases and J by 3 bases. CDR3 loop: CASARKFLAGGYEQYF. The DNA for the CDR3 is TGCGCCAGCGCTCGGAAGTTTCTAGCGGGAGGCTACGAGCAGTACTTC.